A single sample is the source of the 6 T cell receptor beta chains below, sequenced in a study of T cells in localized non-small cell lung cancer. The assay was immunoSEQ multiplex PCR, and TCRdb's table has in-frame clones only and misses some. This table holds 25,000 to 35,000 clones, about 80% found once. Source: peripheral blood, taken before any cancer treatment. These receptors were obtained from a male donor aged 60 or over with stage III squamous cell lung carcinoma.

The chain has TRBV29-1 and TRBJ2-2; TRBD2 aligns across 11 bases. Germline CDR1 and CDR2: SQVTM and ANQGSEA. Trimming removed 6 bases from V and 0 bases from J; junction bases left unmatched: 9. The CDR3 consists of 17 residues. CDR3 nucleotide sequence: TGCAGCGTAGCCGGGACTAGCGGAACTCCGAACACCGGGGAGCTGTTTTTT. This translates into CSVAGTSGTPNTGELFF.

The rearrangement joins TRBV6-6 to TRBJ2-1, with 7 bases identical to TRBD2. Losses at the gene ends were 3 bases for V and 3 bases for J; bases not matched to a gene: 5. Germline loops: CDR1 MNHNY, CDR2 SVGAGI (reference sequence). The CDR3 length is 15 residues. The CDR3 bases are TGTGCCAGCAGTTATACGGGCGGGAGCTACAATGAGCAGTTCTTC. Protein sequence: CASSYTGGSYNEQFF.

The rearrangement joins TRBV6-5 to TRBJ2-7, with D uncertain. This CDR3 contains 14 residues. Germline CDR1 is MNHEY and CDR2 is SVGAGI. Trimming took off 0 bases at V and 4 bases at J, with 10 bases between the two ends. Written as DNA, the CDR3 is TGTGCCAGCAGTTACTCGAGGCTGGGTTACGAGCAGTACTTC. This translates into CASSYSRLGYEQYF.

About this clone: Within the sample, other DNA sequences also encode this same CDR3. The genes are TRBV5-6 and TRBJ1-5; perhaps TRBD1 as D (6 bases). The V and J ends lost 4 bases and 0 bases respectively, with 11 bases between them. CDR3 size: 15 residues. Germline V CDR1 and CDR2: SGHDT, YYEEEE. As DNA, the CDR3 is TGTGCCAGCAGCCGTTACAGGGTTAGCAATCAGCCCCAGCATTTT. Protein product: CASSRYRVSNQPQHF.

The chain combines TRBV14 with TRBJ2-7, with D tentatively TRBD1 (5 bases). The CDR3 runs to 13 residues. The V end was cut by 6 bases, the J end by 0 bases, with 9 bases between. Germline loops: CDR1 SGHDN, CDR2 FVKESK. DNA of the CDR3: TGTGCCAGCAGGAGACAGAGCTCCTACGAGCAGTACTTC. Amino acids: CASRRQSSYEQYF.

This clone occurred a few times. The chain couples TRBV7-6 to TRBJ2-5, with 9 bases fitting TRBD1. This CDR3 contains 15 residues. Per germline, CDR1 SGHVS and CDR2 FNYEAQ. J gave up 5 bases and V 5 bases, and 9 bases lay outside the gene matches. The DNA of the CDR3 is TGTGCCAGCAGCCCTACAGGGGGCAGGTGGGAGACCCAGTACTTC. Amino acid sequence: CASSPTGGRWETQYF.